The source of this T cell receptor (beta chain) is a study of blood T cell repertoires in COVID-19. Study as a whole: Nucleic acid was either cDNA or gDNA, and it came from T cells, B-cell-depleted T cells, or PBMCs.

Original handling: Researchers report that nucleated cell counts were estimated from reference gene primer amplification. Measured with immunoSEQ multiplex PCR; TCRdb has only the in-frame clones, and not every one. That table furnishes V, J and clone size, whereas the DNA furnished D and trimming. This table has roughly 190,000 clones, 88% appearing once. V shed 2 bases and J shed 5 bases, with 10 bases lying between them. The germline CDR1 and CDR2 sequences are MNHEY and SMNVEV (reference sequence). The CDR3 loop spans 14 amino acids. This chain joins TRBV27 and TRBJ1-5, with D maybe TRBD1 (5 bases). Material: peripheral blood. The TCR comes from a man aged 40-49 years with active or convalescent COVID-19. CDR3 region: CASSLVGGDQPQHF. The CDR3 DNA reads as TGTGCCAGCAGTTTAGTAGGAGGGGATCAGCCCCAGCATTTT.